The next 31 T cell receptor beta chains were all read from a single sample in a study of early T cells in non-severe SARS-CoV-2 infection. TCRdb redid the calling of the 5' RACE reads with MiXCR, one entry per CDR3 protein. The sample contains tens of thousands of distinct CDR3 sequences, under 9.5% of which appear only once. Sequencing input: whole blood. These receptors came from an adult who was a healthcare worker with PCR-confirmed SARS-CoV-2 infection or an uninfected control (not recorded which).

For the CDR3, the DNA is TGCAGCGTTGTGGCCCTACGGGGGAGGGGAGATACGCAGTATTTT. This codes for CSVVALRGRGDTQYF. The chain has TRBV29-1 and TRBJ2-3, with TRBD2 identical over 7 bases. Germline-derived CDR1 and CDR2 are SQVTM and ANQGSEA. The CDR3 is 15 residues long. Trimming at V came to 4 bases and at J to 5 bases, leaving 12 bases not matched to a gene.

This clonotype came up a few times. The J gene is TRBJ1-5, the V gene TRBV12-3 or TRBV12-4, with 8 bases that match TRBD1. This CDR3 has 15 residues. V shed 3 bases, J shed 7 bases, and the junction held 8 bases outside the gene matches. CDR3 nucleotide sequence: TGTGCCAGCAGTTTTCGCGCGGCAGGGGGCCAGCCCCAGCATTTT. Protein product: CASSFRAAGGQPQHF.

This clonotype came up many times. This sequence joins TRBV4-3 and TRBJ1-3; a weak D match, TRBD1 (6 bases). Trimming stripped 0 bases from V and 0 bases from J, with 12 bases between. The CDR3 is 17 residues long. Germline CDR1 reads LGHNA; CDR2 reads YSLEER. The CDR3 sequence is CASSQDFGQLSGNTIYF. The CDR3 DNA reads as TGCGCCAGCAGCCAAGATTTTGGACAGCTCTCTGGAAACACCATATATTTT.

There are a few counts of this clonotype. This sequence joins TRBV4-3 and TRBJ2-3, with 10 positions matching TRBD1. The germline V gene encodes CDR1 LGHNA and CDR2 YSLEER. Trimming at V came to 3 bases and at J to 8 bases, leaving 5 bases not matched to a gene. The CDR3 is made up of 14 amino acids. In nucleotides, the CDR3 is TGCGCCAGCAGCCAGACAGGGGGCTTGTTTACGCAGTATTTT. Its translation: CASSQTGGLFTQYF.

This clonotype has at least ten counts. The rearrangement links TRBV3-1 to TRBJ1-2; D not certain. The CDR3 consists of 12 residues. V was pared by 0 bases and J by 7 bases, with 6 bases between. CDR1 LGHDT and CDR2 YNNKEL come from the germline V gene (reference sequence). CDR3: CASSQDLGGYTF. Written as DNA, the CDR3 is TGTGCCAGCAGCCAAGATCTGGGTGGCTACACCTTC. Full variable domain (missing parts from reference TRBV3-1 and TRBJ1-2): DTAVSQTPKYLVTQMGNDKSIKCEQNLGHDTMYWYKQDSKKFLKIMFSYNNKELIINETVPNRFSPKSPDKAHLNLHINSLELGDSAVYFCASSQDLGGYTFGSGTRLTVV.

V and J are TRBV4-3 and TRBJ1-2; no reliable D call. Germline CDR1 reads LGHNA; CDR2 reads YSLEER. The CDR3 has 13 residues. The V end was cut by 2 bases, the J end by 1 base, with 5 bases between. CDR3 loop: CASSQHLNYGYTF. CDR3 in DNA: TGCGCCAGCAGCCAACATCTTAACTATGGCTACACCTTC.

This clonotype was detected only a few times. V is TRBV4-3 and J is TRBJ2-5; no definite D call. The CDR3 is made up of 15 amino acids. Germline values: CDR1 LGHNA, CDR2 YSLEER. Trimming removed 1 base at V and 0 bases at J, with 9 bases between. The CDR3 nucleotides are TGCGCCAGCAGCCAAGTATGGACGTACCAAGAGACCCAGTACTTC. It translates to CASSQVWTYQETQYF.

The chain is built from TRBV7-9 and TRBJ2-5; D gene uncertain. The CDR3 spans 14 residues. The ends were cut back, 3 bases at V and 10 bases at J, with 18 bases in the middle. Germline V lookup: CDR1 SEHNR, CDR2 FQNEAQ (reference sequence). The CDR3 loop is CASSFGEGPRGQYF. The CDR3 DNA sequence: TGTGCCAGCAGCTTCGGTGAAGGACCCCGAGGCCAGTACTTC.

This clonotype has a count of ten or more. The chain uses TRBV6-5 and TRBJ2-3, with 9 bases that match TRBD1. The length of the CDR3 is 15 residues. Trimming at V came to 4 bases and at J to 3 bases, leaving 5 bases not matched to a gene. The germline V gene encodes CDR1 MNHEY and CDR2 SVGAGI. The CDR3 DNA is TGTGCCAGCAGTTGGGGACAGGGCGGGACAGATACGCAGTATTTT. Translating it yields CASSWGQGGTDTQYF.

This clonotype was counted many times. This sequence joins TRBV5-1 and TRBJ2-1; a weak D match, TRBD1 (6 bases). Germline V gene sequence: CDR1 SGHRS, CDR2 YFSETQ. Deletions cut 2 bases from V and 5 bases from J, with 11 bases between. The CDR3 totals 14 residues. The CDR3 region has the DNA TGCGCCAGCAGCTTTAGGGGGACGGACAATGAGCAGTTCTTC. This codes for CASSFRGTDNEQFF.

This clonotype was detected a few times. V gene TRBV24-1 combines with J gene TRBJ2-3; D is perhaps TRBD1 (6 bases). V dropped 3 bases and J dropped 6 bases, with 9 bases sitting between them. The CDR3 totals 13 residues. The germline CDR1 and CDR2 sequences are KGHDR and SFDVKD. CDR3 nucleotides: TGTGCCACCAGTGATACAGGGTCTGATACGCAGTATTTT. This codes for CATSDTGSDTQYF.

This clonotype was detected only a few times. The V gene is TRBV7-2, the J gene TRBJ2-1; D unclear. The CDR3 is made up of 13 amino acids. The V gene's germline CDR1 is SGHTA and CDR2 FQGNSA. Trimming stripped 1 base from V and 6 bases from J, with 7 bases between. CDR3 sequence: CASSLGLLNEQFF. Here the CDR3 DNA reads TGTGCCAGCAGCTTAGGATTACTCAATGAGCAGTTCTTC.

This clonotype was observed many times. J is TRBJ2-3 and V is TRBV7-9; the D gene is possibly TRBD2 (6 bases). The CDR3 is made up of 15 amino acids. Germline V gene sequence: CDR1 SEHNR, CDR2 FQNEAQ (reference sequence). The V end lost 2 bases, the J end lost 3 bases, and 12 bases lay between the germline ends. The CDR3 loop reads CASSLTAAGTDTQYF. DNA for the CDR3: TGTGCCAGCAGCTTAACCGCCGCGGGGACAGATACGCAGTATTTT.

This clonotype has a handful of counts. The V gene is TRBV29-1, the J gene TRBJ2-5; D gene unclear. Germline-derived CDR1 and CDR2 are SQVTM and ANQGSEA. V lost 0 bases to trimming and J lost 1 base, with 12 bases between them. The CDR3 runs to 15 residues. In DNA, the CDR3 is TGCAGCGTTGAAGATCCGTTGAAGGCCCAAGAGACCCAGTACTTC. As protein: CSVEDPLKAQETQYF.

Details on this clonotype: At one end the junction does not follow the germline gene, possibly because of a read error. J is TRBJ2-3 and V is TRBV7-9; the D gene is possibly TRBD1 (5 bases). Germline V gene data show CDR1 as SEHNR and CDR2 as FQNEAQ (reference sequence). CDR3 length: 19 amino acids. Here the CDR3 reads CDSSINLGAPVPHTDTQYF. The CDR3 DNA reads TGTGACAGCAGCATAAACCTTGGGGCACCGGTTCCCCACACAGATACGCAGTATTTT.

This clonotype occurred a few times. The chain links TRBV28 to TRBJ1-5; D is undetermined. Deletions cut 6 bases from V and 9 bases from J, with 15 bases between. Germline V gene lookup returns CDR1 MDHEN and CDR2 SYDVKM. The CDR3 loop spans 13 amino acids. The CDR3 reads CASSPLGPPPQHF. In DNA form, the CDR3 reads TGTGCCAGCAGCCCCTTGGGCCCTCCGCCCCAGCATTTT.

In its sample, this clonotype was seen a few times. The rearrangement uses TRBV27 and TRBJ2-5, with 7 bases fitting TRBD1. The CDR3 is 14 residues long. The V and J ends lost 5 bases and 1 base, in that order; junction bases with no gene match: 4. CDR1 and CDR2 from the germline V gene are MNHEY and SMNVEV (reference sequence). Here the CDR3 DNA reads TGTGCCAGCAGTCCTGGACAGGCCCAAGAGACCCAGTACTTC. This gives the protein CASSPGQAQETQYF.

This clonotype was counted at least ten times. The V gene is TRBV29-1, the J gene TRBJ2-2, with 11 bases fitting TRBD2. Trimming took 2 bases from V and 3 from J; bases not matched to a gene: 8. Per germline, CDR1 SQVTM and CDR2 ANQGSEA. This CDR3 has 17 amino acids. The DNA for the CDR3 is TGCAGCGTTGAATCCCAACTAGCGGGGGCCTACACCGGGGAGCTGTTTTTT. This translates into CSVESQLAGAYTGELFF.

This clonotype occurred a few times. The V and J genes are TRBV20-1 and TRBJ1-1, with a weak D call TRBD1 (5 bases). From germline, CDR1 is DFQATT and CDR2 SNEGSKA (reference sequence). This CDR3 has 12 residues. The V and J ends lost 8 bases and 2 bases respectively, with 12 bases between them. The CDR3 sequence is CSPRQTNTEAFF. CDR3 bases: TGCAGTCCGAGACAGACAAACACTGAAGCTTTCTTT.

J is TRBJ2-3 and V is TRBV9; D gene unclear. Germline V gene sequence: CDR1 SGDLS, CDR2 YYNGEE. V lost 0 bases and J 5 bases, leaving 4 bases between the germline ends. This CDR3 region has 12 residues. The CDR3 spells CASSVDLDTQYF. The DNA of the CDR3 is TGTGCCAGCAGCGTAGATCTAGATACGCAGTATTTT.

This clonotype has at least ten counts. This chain links TRBV13 with TRBJ2-7; D is unresolved. The V end was cut by 0 bases, the J end by 6 bases, with 6 bases between. CDR1 and CDR2 from the germline V gene are PRHDT and FYEKMQ (reference sequence). The CDR3 has 12 residues. CDR3 protein: CASSLGGVEQYF. DNA for the CDR3: TGTGCCAGCAGCTTAGGTGGGGTCGAGCAGTACTTC.

This chain joins TRBV5-4 and TRBJ2-7; possibly TRBD1 or TRBD2 for D (5 bases each). Germline V CDR1 and CDR2: SGHNT, YYREEE (reference sequence). Trimming shortened V by 3 bases and J by 0 bases, and 16 bases separated the two germline ends. CDR3 size: 16 residues. CDR3 bases: TGTGCCAGCAGCTCTGCGCAGGGACGGAACTCCTACGAGCAGTACTTC. This codes for CASSSAQGRNSYEQYF.

The chain recombines TRBV7-8 with TRBJ2-3, with 8 bases fitting TRBD2. Germline CDR1 is SGHVS and CDR2 is FQNEAQ. CDR3 length: 17 residues. V dropped 5 bases and J dropped 0; count of bases not matched to a gene: 10. The CDR3 bases are TGTGCCAGCAGCCCGACCCGCGGGGGGACTAGCACAGATACGCAGTATTTT. It yields the protein CASSPTRGGTSTDTQYF.

CDR3 nucleotide sequence: TGTGCCAGCAGCCAAGACCGGGGACTAGCAAAGGCAGATACGCAGTATTTT. Translated, it gives CASSQDRGLAKADTQYF. The genes are TRBV3-1 and TRBJ2-3, with 9 bases identical to TRBD2. The V segment lost 0 bases and the J segment 4 bases; nucleotides outside the gene matches: 8. Germline V gene lookup returns CDR1 LGHDT and CDR2 YNNKEL (reference sequence). The CDR3 sequence is 17 residues long.

Ten or more counts support this clonotype. This rearrangement joins TRBV20-1 to TRBJ1-1; the D gene is possibly TRBD1 (6 bases). The germline gives CDR1 DFQATT, CDR2 SNEGSKA (reference sequence). Trimming shortened V by 5 bases and J by 6 bases, and 16 bases separated the two germline ends. The CDR3 loop spans 13 amino acids. The CDR3 DNA reads as TGCAGTGCTCAACAGGGACGGGCCGCTGAAGCTTTCTTT. It specifies CSAQQGRAAEAFF.

This clonotype was seen a handful of times. The gene calls are TRBV28 and TRBJ1-6; D gene uncertain. From germline, CDR1 is MDHEN and CDR2 SYDVKM. This CDR3 region has 12 residues. V lost 4 bases to trimming and J lost 16 bases, with 14 bases between them. The chain's CDR3 is CASSSVSVELHF. CDR3 sequence (DNA): TGTGCCAGCAGTTCCGTCTCGGTGGAGCTCCACTTT.

The chain has TRBV9 and TRBJ2-1; D tentatively reads TRBD1 or TRBD2 (5 bases each). Trimming took 0 bases from V and 6 from J, leaving 22 bases between them. Per germline, CDR1 SGDLS and CDR2 YYNGEE. The CDR3 length is 18 residues. CDR3 nucleotide sequence: TGTGCCAGCAGCGTAGCCCCGGGACCACCCGCCACATTCAATGAGCAGTTCTTC. Translating it yields CASSVAPGPPATFNEQFF.

This clonotype was counted many times. The gene calls are TRBV23-1 and TRBJ1-4, with no clear D. TRBV23-1 is given ORF status, its function remaining uncertain. The CDR3 runs to 17 residues. V lost 7 bases and J lost 5, with 23 bases in between. As DNA, the CDR3 is TGCGCCAGCACTCATACATTCTCGACGGGTTCCAATGAAAAACTGTTTTTT. Encoded protein: CASTHTFSTGSNEKLFF.

The chain couples TRBV5-4 to TRBJ2-3; D perhaps matches TRBD1 (5 bases). The CDR3 has 14 amino acids. V dropped 2 bases and J dropped 4 bases, with 11 bases sitting between them. Germline CDR1 SGHNT, CDR2 YYREEE (reference sequence). CDR3 region: CASSLRQPPDTQYF. In DNA, the CDR3 is TGTGCCAGCAGCTTAAGACAGCCCCCAGATACGCAGTATTTT.

This clonotype was detected ten times or more. The chain links TRBV27 to TRBJ2-7; 7 bases map to TRBD1. V shed 3 bases and J 5 bases; nucleotides not matched to a gene: 16. This CDR3 is 17 amino acids long. Germline loops: CDR1 MNHEY, CDR2 SMNVEV (reference sequence). In nucleotides, the CDR3 is TGTGCCAGCAGTTTGGCTCCAGGGGGAATCCGAGGCCACGAGCAGTACTTC. Its protein is CASSLAPGGIRGHEQYF.

The rearrangement joins TRBV21-1 to TRBJ2-1; the table calls TRBD1, which could not be checked here. TRBV21-1 is annotated as a pseudogene. The CDR3 sequence is 16 residues long. The CDR3 here is CASSKGPDSTNNEQFF. For the CDR3, the DNA is TGTGCCAGCAGCAAAGGCCCGGACAGTACAAACAATGAGCAGTTCTTC.